This TCR beta chain emerged from a study of multiple sclerosis patients with progressive multifocal leukoencephalopathy. General study results and limits: Clones expanded at PML were already present before and during natalizumab.

Turning to this clone: What it binds is unknown.

Germline values: CDR1 SEHNR, CDR2 FQNEAQ (reference sequence). The CDR3 has 15 amino acids. Trimming removed 1 base from V and 6 bases from J, with 12 bases in between. The time point was: before natalizumab initiation. The assay was immunoSEQ multiplex PCR, and TCRdb's table has in-frame clones only and misses some. The data hold more than 25,000 clones, with 70% to 90% observed a single time. This sequence joins TRBV7-9 and TRBJ2-2, with D perhaps given as TRBD1 or TRBD2 (5 bases each). Input material: PBMCs. The source is a human donor with multiple sclerosis. The CDR3 loop is CASSLVSRDPGELFF. The CDR3 nucleotides read TGTGCCAGCAGCTTAGTGTCTCGGGACCCCGGGGAGCTGTTTTTT.